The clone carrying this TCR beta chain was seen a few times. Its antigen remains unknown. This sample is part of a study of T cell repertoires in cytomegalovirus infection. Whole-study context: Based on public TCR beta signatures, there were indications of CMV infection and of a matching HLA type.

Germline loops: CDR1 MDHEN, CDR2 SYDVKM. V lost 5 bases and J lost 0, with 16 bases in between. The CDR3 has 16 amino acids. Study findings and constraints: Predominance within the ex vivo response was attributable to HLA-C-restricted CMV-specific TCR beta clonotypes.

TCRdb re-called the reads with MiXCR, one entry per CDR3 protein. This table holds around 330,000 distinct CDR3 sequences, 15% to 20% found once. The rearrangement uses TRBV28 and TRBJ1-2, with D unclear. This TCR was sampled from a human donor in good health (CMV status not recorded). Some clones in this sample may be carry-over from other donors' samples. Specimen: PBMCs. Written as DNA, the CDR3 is TGTGCCAGCAGTACTCCCGGCAGCCCACCTAACTATGGCTACACCTTC. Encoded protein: CASSTPGSPPNYGYTF.